This TCR beta chain was obtained from a study of blood T cell repertoires in COVID-19. As for the study in general: The study drew acute and convalescent COVID-19 samples from the United States, Italy and Spain. T cells, B-cell-depleted T cells, or PBMCs supplied cDNA or gDNA.

Authors' methods: The authors estimated nucleated cell counts from reference gene primer amplification. Data came from immunoSEQ multiplex PCR; TCRdb stores just in-frame clones and leaves some out. Clone size and the V and J calls come from that table; the DNA yielded D and trimming. The sample records approximately 62,000 clones, approximately 90% being singletons. This clone was detected once. CDR1 is LNHDA and CDR2 is SQIVND in the germline V gene (reference sequence). The CDR3 consists of 15 residues. With 5 bases removed from V and 1 base from J, the gap between germline ends came to 13 bases. Sequencing was performed on peripheral blood. This chain joins TRBV19 and TRBJ2-3; TRBD1 might be the D (5 bases). This receptor was obtained from a man aged 55 to 70 with acute or convalescent COVID-19. The CDR3: CASSVDSRGTDTQYF. For the CDR3, the DNA is TGTGCCAGTAGTGTTGACTCCAGGGGCACAGATACGCAGTATTTT. The full variable domain, rest sourced from reference TRBV19 and TRBJ2-3, is DGGITQSPKYLFRKEGQNVTLSCEQNLNHDAMYWYRQDPGQGLRLIYYSQIVNDFQKGDIAEGYSVSREKKESFPLTVTSAQKNPTAFYLCASSVDSRGTDTQYFGPGTRLTVL.